Listed here are 28 T cell receptor beta chains from one sample, sequenced in a study of shared clonotypes between healthy human individuals (dated by TCRdb to 2020 to 2021). The library was made by the immunoSEQ multiplex PCR assay. Drawn from immuneACCESS, this table holds only the in-frame rearrangements with V and J called that TCRdb kept. Clones are partly lost; checked studies trace under half to an unresolved V gene and leave the rest unexplained. Present in this sample are 2.5 million or so clones, 85% to 95% of which were seen just once. Under 0.15% of the sample goes to the ten largest clones. Sequencing used naive CD4+ T cells sorted from blood. Explained via the paper, the cell subset or site label denotes: CD45RA+ positively selected. The receptors come from a man between 18 and 29 years old in good health.

V usage is TRBV6-5 and J usage is TRBJ2-7; a weak D match, TRBD1 (6 bases). Germline V CDR1 and CDR2: MNHEY, SVGAGI. With 5 bases removed from V and 4 bases from J, the gap between germline ends came to 18 bases. CDR3 size: 15 residues. This CDR3 is CASSPWGPPRYEQYF. In DNA, the CDR3 is TGTGCCAGCAGTCCGTGGGGGCCGCCGCGATACGAGCAGTACTTC.

The chain couples TRBV6-1 to TRBJ2-7; 7 bases map to TRBD1. CDR1 and CDR2 from the germline V gene are MNHNS and SASEGT. The CDR3 is made up of 14 amino acids. J was trimmed by 7 bases and V by 6 bases; bases with no gene match: 12. CDR3 coding DNA: TGTGCCAGCAGGAAGGACAGGATCAGTAATGAGCAGTACTTC. As protein: CASRKDRISNEQYF.

This sequence joins TRBV5-6 and TRBJ1-2; maybe TRBD1 (5 bases). The germline gives CDR1 SGHDT, CDR2 YYEEEE. Trimming cost V 0 bases and J 8 bases, with 11 bases left between them. The CDR3 is 13 residues long. This CDR3 reads CASSLGQGGGYTF. As DNA, the CDR3 is TGTGCCAGCAGCTTGGGCCAGGGAGGCGGCTACACCTTC. The full variable domain, its missing parts supplied by reference TRBV5-6 and TRBJ1-2, is DAGVTQSPTHLIKTRGQQVTLRCSPKSGHDTVSWYQQALGQGPQFIFQYYEEEERQRGNFPDRFSGHQFPNYSSELNVNALLLGDSALYLCASSLGQGGGYTFGSGTRLTVV.

The chain couples TRBV7-3 to TRBJ1-1, with D tentatively TRBD1 (6 bases). The CDR3 consists of 16 residues. In germline, CDR1 is SGHTA, CDR2 FQGTGA. V was trimmed by 6 bases and J by 1 base, leaving 18 bases between them. The CDR3 reads CASSQTGGQKNTEAFF. CDR3 nucleotides: TGTGCCAGCAGTCAGACGGGGGGGCAAAAGAACACTGAAGCTTTCTTT.

V and J are TRBV21-1 and TRBJ1-3. TRBV21-1 is deemed a pseudogene. This CDR3 has 14 residues. The CDR3 coding sequence is TGTGCCAGCAGCAAAGCTGGGGATGGAAACACCATATATTTT. The encoded protein is CASSKAGDGNTIYF.

This clone was counted a single time. The chain uses TRBV15 and TRBJ2-7, with D uncertain. The CDR3 totals 14 residues. Between the trimmed V and J ends, which lost 5 bases and 2 bases, there was a span of 13 bases. The germline V gene encodes CDR1 LNHNV and CDR2 YYDKDF (reference sequence). The CDR3 bases are TGTGCCACCAGCGGAACTCTTTCCACCTACGAGCAGTACTTC. Translated, it gives CATSGTLSTYEQYF.

This chain connects TRBV5-1 to TRBJ2-5, with D tentatively TRBD1 or TRBD2 (6 bases each). Germline V gives CDR1 SGHRS, CDR2 YFSETQ. The CDR3 is 13 amino acids. Trimming took off 5 bases at V and 4 bases at J, with 12 bases between the two ends. For the CDR3, the DNA is TGCGCCAGCAGAGGGGGGCGCCGAGAGACCCAGTACTTC. Translated, it gives CASRGGRRETQYF. Full variable domain (remainder filled in from reference TRBV5-1 and TRBJ2-5): KAGVTQTPRYLIKTRGQQVTLSCSPISGHRSVSWYQQTPGQGLQFLFEYFSETQRNKGNFPGRFSGRQFSNSRSEMNVSTLELGDSALYLCASRGGRRETQYFGPGTRLLVL.

This clone was recorded once. This rearrangement joins TRBV7-8 to TRBJ1-5, with D maybe TRBD1 (5 bases). Germline CDR1 and CDR2: SGHVS and FQNEAQ. There are 18 residues in the CDR3. The V and J ends lost 1 base and 5 bases respectively, with 21 bases between them. This CDR3 reads CASSLESERGPHYQPQHF. The DNA of the CDR3 is TGTGCCAGCAGCTTAGAGTCGGAAAGGGGCCCACACTATCAGCCCCAGCATTTT.

The chain links TRBV18 to TRBJ1-1; possible D gene TRBD1, 6 bases. With 0 bases removed from V and 0 bases from J, the gap between germline ends came to 14 bases. The length of the CDR3 is 17 residues. CDR1 and CDR2 (germline): KGHSH, LQKENI. CDR3: CASSPPVTGPMNTEAFF. CDR3 in DNA: TGTGCCAGCTCACCACCGGTGACAGGTCCTATGAACACTGAAGCTTTCTTT.

This rearrangement joins TRBV14 to TRBJ2-6, with a tentative D call TRBD2 (6 bases). Between the trimmed V and J ends, which lost 1 base and 1 base, there was a span of 14 bases. Germline V gene data show CDR1 as SGHDN and CDR2 as FVKESK. The CDR3 contains 18 residues. The CDR3 is CASSQVAGPPSGANVLTF. The CDR3 region has the DNA TGTGCCAGCAGCCAAGTTGCGGGGCCTCCTTCTGGGGCCAACGTCCTGACTTTC. Combining the CDR3 with reference TRBV14 and TRBJ2-6 gives the whole variable domain EAGVTQFPSHSVIEKGQTVTLRCDPISGHDNLYWYRRVMGKEIKFLLHFVKESKQDESGMPNNRFLAERTGGTYSTLKVQPAELEDSGVYFCASSQVAGPPSGANVLTFGAGSRLTVL.

A note on this clone: Other nucleotide sequences in the sample specify the same CDR3. The rearrangement links TRBV30 to TRBJ2-5; D may match TRBD1 or TRBD2 (5 bases each). Trimming removed 3 bases at V and 3 bases at J, with 8 bases between. Per germline, CDR1 GTSNPN and CDR2 SVGIG (reference sequence). There are 12 residues in the CDR3. CDR3: CAWSRDEETQYF. The CDR3 DNA reads as TGTGCCTGGAGCCGGGACGAAGAGACCCAGTACTTC. The full variable domain, completed using reference TRBV30 and TRBJ2-5, is SQTIHQWPATLVQPVGSPLSLECTVEGTSNPNLYWYRQAAGRGLQLLFYSVGIGQISSEVPQNLSASRPQDRQFILSSKKLLLSDSGFYLCAWSRDEETQYFGPGTRLLVL.

Note on this clone: A much larger clonotype is one base distant, so this may be a read error. Distinct nucleotide sequences in the sample also encode this CDR3. The chain couples TRBV5-1 to TRBJ1-1; 9 bases align to TRBD1. V lost 4 bases to trimming and J lost 1 base; unmatched junction nucleotides: 2. Germline CDR1 SGHRS, CDR2 YFSETQ. This CDR3 is 14 amino acids long. The CDR3 spells CASSVGQGNTEAFF. The CDR3 nucleotides read TGCGCCAGCAGCGTGGGACAGGGGAACACTGAAGCTTTCTTT.

The chain employs TRBV6-6 and TRBJ2-1; a possible D gene is TRBD2 (7 bases). The CDR3 sequence is 16 residues long. V dropped 2 bases and J dropped 6 bases, with 17 bases sitting between them. Germline V gene sequence: CDR1 MNHNY, CDR2 SVGAGI (reference sequence). The CDR3 DNA reads TGTGCCAGCAGTTACAGGGGGTCTAGCGGATTCAATGAGCAGTTCTTC. Translation gives CASSYRGSSGFNEQFF.

The rearrangement links TRBV19 to TRBJ1-1; D uncertain. Germline lookup yields CDR1 LNHDA and CDR2 SQIVND (reference sequence). CDR3 size: 15 residues. V was cut by 3 bases and J by 0 bases, with 11 bases left in between. The CDR3 sequence is CASSINPVMNTEAFF. CDR3 sequence (DNA): TGTGCCAGTAGTATCAATCCCGTCATGAACACTGAAGCTTTCTTT.

The chain uses TRBV19 and TRBJ2-1; tentatively, D is TRBD1 or TRBD2 (5 bases each). Between the trimmed V and J ends, which lost 3 bases and 2 bases, there was a span of 11 bases. There are 15 residues in the CDR3. In germline, CDR1 is LNHDA, CDR2 SQIVND (reference sequence). The CDR3 DNA is TGTGCCAGTAGTATCCGACTGGGGGCCTACAATGAGCAGTTCTTC. Protein: CASSIRLGAYNEQFF.

The V and J genes are TRBV7-2 and TRBJ2-5; the match to TRBD2 covers 13 bases. V was pared by 5 bases and J by 7 bases, with 10 bases of the junction left unmatched. The CDR3 is 16 amino acids. Germline V lookup: CDR1 SGHTA, CDR2 FQGNSA. CDR3 amino acids: CASSQALAGGPGTQYF. CDR3 nucleotides: TGTGCCAGCAGCCAGGCACTAGCGGGGGGGCCAGGGACCCAGTACTTC.

This chain uses TRBV2 with TRBJ2-2; the match to TRBD2 covers 7 bases. The trim removed 6 bases at V and 4 bases at J, leaving 5 bases unmatched. CDR3 length: 14 amino acids. Germline assignment: CDR1 SNHLY and CDR2 FYNNEI. CDR3 sequence (DNA): TGTGCCAGCAGCTCGGGACTACTCACCGGGGAGCTGTTTTTT. It translates to CASSSGLLTGELFF.

The chain has TRBV6-5 and TRBJ2-1; 10 positions agree with TRBD2. The CDR3 totals 15 residues. V gave up 4 bases and J gave up 5 bases; unmatched junction bases: 5. Germline V gives CDR1 MNHEY, CDR2 SVGAGI. CDR3 amino acids: CASSWRSGRDNEQFF. In nucleotides, the CDR3 is TGTGCCAGCAGTTGGAGAAGCGGGAGGGACAATGAGCAGTTCTTC.

V usage is TRBV6-1 and J usage is TRBJ1-1; 8 bases line up with TRBD1. V lost 6 bases and J lost 6; bases outside the gene matches: 6. CDR1 MNHNS and CDR2 SASEGT come from the germline V gene. This CDR3 is 13 amino acids long. CDR3 sequence (DNA): TGTGCCAGCAGCGGACAGGGAACGGCTGAAGCTTTCTTT. Protein: CASSGQGTAEAFF.

On this clone: Other nucleotide sequences in the sample specify the same CDR3. The chain is built from TRBV6-6 and TRBJ2-5, with 7 bases lining up with TRBD2. J gave up 5 bases and V 2 bases, and 5 bases lay outside the gene matches. The CDR3 runs 14 residues. The germline gives CDR1 MNHNY, CDR2 SVGAGI (reference sequence). CDR3 in DNA: TGTGCCAGCAGTTACAGCGGGAATGGGGAGACCCAGTACTTC. Its protein is CASSYSGNGETQYF.

This clone was counted a single time. The V gene is TRBV7-3, the J gene TRBJ2-1, with 11 bases lining up with TRBD2. Germline trimming cut 3 bases from V and 7 bases from J; bases unmatched to any gene: 5. In germline, CDR1 is SGHTA, CDR2 FQGTGA. The length of the CDR3 is 15 residues. CDR3 sequence reads: CASSFSGGANNEQFF. The CDR3 DNA follows: TGTGCCAGCAGCTTTAGCGGGGGGGCGAATAATGAGCAGTTCTTC.

J is TRBJ2-2 and V is TRBV30; a possible D gene is TRBD1 (6 bases). The CDR3 covers 16 residues. V lost 0 bases and J 3 bases, leaving 14 bases between the germline ends. Germline CDR1 GTSNPN, CDR2 SVGIG (reference sequence). The CDR3 region is CAWSVLWDIYTGELFF. DNA of the CDR3: TGTGCCTGGAGTGTACTGTGGGACATTTACACCGGGGAGCTGTTTTTT.

The rearrangement joins TRBV9 to TRBJ2-7; D may be TRBD1 (6 bases). V lost 0 bases and J lost 4, with 14 bases in between. The length of the CDR3 is 15 residues. CDR1 SGDLS and CDR2 YYNGEE come from the germline V gene. The CDR3 region is CASSVDWGRSYEQYF. The CDR3 region has the DNA TGTGCCAGCAGCGTAGATTGGGGGCGTAGTTACGAGCAGTACTTC.

Only one count was recorded for this clone. The CDR3 DNA is TGTGCCAGCAGTTCCCCGGGACAGGGGGAGTACGAGCAGTACTTC. It specifies CASSSPGQGEYEQYF. This sequence joins TRBV28 and TRBJ2-7, with 11 nucleotides matching TRBD1. V shed 4 bases, J shed 4 bases, and the junction held 6 bases outside the gene matches. The CDR3 covers 15 residues. CDR1 MDHEN and CDR2 SYDVKM come from the germline V gene.

The CDR3 DNA follows: TGTGCCAGCACCCATGTGGGGTACTTGTTCTTC. This gives the protein CASTHVGYLFF. The chain joins TRBV6-6 to TRBJ2-1; D is unclear. This CDR3 spans 11 amino acids. Germline V CDR1 and CDR2: MNHNY, SVGAGI (reference sequence). Trimming shortened V by 7 bases and J by 15 bases, and 16 bases separated the two germline ends.

V is TRBV18 and J is TRBJ2-5, with TRBD2 matching 9 bases. The end of the DNA is better explained by TRBJ2-7, so the J call may be wrong. The CDR3 runs 14 residues. Germline CDR1 KGHSH, CDR2 LQKENI. The CDR3 DNA is TGTGCCAGCTCACCGGGGGCTAGCGGGGACGAGCAGTACTTC. This sequence encodes CASSPGASGDEQYF.

The rearrangement uses TRBV6-6 and TRBJ2-7, with TRBD2 identical over 7 bases. The CDR3 sequence is 13 residues long. Trimming cost V 6 bases and J 5 bases; bases outside gene matches: 7. The germline V gene has CDR1 MNHNY and CDR2 SVGAGI (reference sequence). The CDR3 DNA is TGTGCCAGCAGCCAGCGGGATGCTGACGAGCAGTACTTC. Protein: CASSQRDADEQYF.

The chain uses TRBV5-8 and TRBJ1-2; D is unresolved. Germline CDR1 and CDR2: SGHTS and YDEGEE. The length of the CDR3 is 16 residues. Deletions cut 3 bases from V and 5 bases from J, with 20 bases between. The CDR3 protein is CASSSLNLPILYGYTF. The CDR3 DNA follows: TGTGCCAGCAGCTCGTTAAATTTACCAATTTTATATGGCTACACCTTC.